One sample yielded the 11 T cell receptor beta chains listed below, sequenced in a study of regulatory T cells in long-lasting Graves disease. Noted time point: newly diagnosed GD, antithyroid drugs for less than 3 months. Isolated PBMC RNA provided the starting material for the TCR library. Construction of the TCR beta libraries employed iRepertoire HTBI primers in conjunction with Arm-PCR of CDR3 regions. TCRdb analysed the multiplex PCR reads with MiXCR anew, one entry per CDR3 protein. The sample has 400,000 to 550,000 distinct CDR3 sequences, approximately 15% seen once; the top ten hold around 17%. This sample was also put to use in a study of T cells in Graves' hyperthyroidism and ophthalmopathy.

The sample was peripheral blood mononuclear cells (PBMCs), taken at new diagnosis, from a patient treated with antithyroid drugs. These receptors were collected from a woman between 25 and 40 years old with Graves disease.

In its sample, this clonotype was seen many times. The chain uses TRBV12-3 or TRBV12-4 and TRBJ2-7, with a possible D match to TRBD2 (6 bases). V was clipped by 5 bases and J by 7 bases, with 18 bases between them. CDR3 size: 14 residues. The CDR3, as DNA: TGTGCCAGCAGTCCCGACTTTGCGGCGGGAGAGCAGTACTTC. Translation: CASSPDFAAGEQYF.

Ten or more counts support this clonotype. The chain recombines TRBV2 with TRBJ2-1, with TRBD2 identical over 8 bases. There are 14 residues in the CDR3. Germline values: CDR1 SNHLY, CDR2 FYNNEI. Trimming removed 8 bases from V and 7 bases from J; junction bases left unmatched: 10. The CDR3 DNA reads as TGTGCCAGCGCAAGGGTAGCGGGATTGAATGAGCAGTTCTTC. This codes for CASARVAGLNEQFF.

The CDR3, as DNA: TGCGCCAGCAGCTTGGAACTCTCTGGAAACACCATATATTTT. Translating it yields CASSLELSGNTIYF. The chain employs TRBV5-1 and TRBJ1-3; D not resolved. Germline V CDR1 and CDR2: SGHRS, YFSETQ. V was pared by 0 bases and J by 0 bases, with 4 bases between. The CDR3 length is 14 residues.

This clonotype was seen only a few times. V and J are TRBV6-1 and TRBJ1-1; D is undetermined. This CDR3 is built from 10 residues. The V end was cut by 6 bases, the J end by 7 bases, with 6 bases between. CDR1 is MNHNS, CDR2 SASEGT, per germline. The CDR3 protein is CASRKGEAFF. The DNA of the CDR3 is TGTGCCAGCAGAAAAGGTGAAGCTTTCTTT.

This sequence joins TRBV27 and TRBJ1-6; D possibly corresponds to TRBD1 (6 bases). Germline CDR1 and CDR2: MNHEY and SMNVEV (reference sequence). V was pared by 4 bases and J by 7 bases, with 11 bases between. This CDR3 region has 14 residues. For the CDR3, the DNA is TGTGCCAGCAGTTCGACAGGTCCAAATTCACCCCTCCACTTT. Protein sequence: CASSSTGPNSPLHF.

As for this clonotype: The junction shows a germline mismatch at one end, possibly a read error. The chain links TRBV7-7 to TRBJ2-1, with D possibly matching TRBD2 (6 bases). The CDR3 spans 15 residues. Germline values: CDR1 SSHAT, CDR2 FNYEAQ (reference sequence). CDR3: CASSLALASNNEQFF. The CDR3 DNA is TGTGCTAGCAGCTTAGCGCTAGCGAGTAACAATGAGCAGTTCTTC.

Many counts were recorded for this clonotype. This chain joins TRBV3-1 and TRBJ2-4; 8 bases match TRBD1. The J segment lost 8 bases and the V segment lost 3 bases, leaving 9 bases of the junction unmatched. CDR3 length: 15 residues. CDR1 is LGHDT, CDR2 YNNKEL, per germline (reference sequence). Here the CDR3 DNA reads TGTGCCAGCAGCCAGGCCGGGACAGGAGGAGACATTCAGTACTTC. Protein sequence: CASSQAGTGGDIQYF. The variable domain in full, with the rest retrieved from reference TRBV3-1 and TRBJ2-4, is DTAVSQTPKYLVTQMGNDKSIKCEQNLGHDTMYWYKQDSKKFLKIMFSYNNKELIINETVPNRFSPKSPDKAHLNLHINSLELGDSAVYFCASSQAGTGGDIQYFGAGTRLSVL.

This clonotype was counted ten times or more. This chain links TRBV28 with TRBJ2-1, with unresolved D. The CDR3 spans 11 residues. Germline V gene lookup returns CDR1 MDHEN and CDR2 SYDVKM. V dropped 4 bases and J dropped 8 bases, with 6 bases sitting between them. CDR3 protein: CASSSEYEQFF. CDR3 DNA sequence: TGTGCCAGCAGTTCAGAGTATGAGCAGTTCTTC.

This clonotype has a handful of counts. This chain uses TRBV12-3 or TRBV12-4 with TRBJ1-4, with TRBD1 as a possible D gene (6 bases). CDR3 length equals 14 residues. V lost 1 base to trimming and J lost 7 bases, with 10 bases between them. CDR3 sequence (DNA): TGTGCCAGCAGTTTAGAGGGGGGTGGTGAAAAACTGTTTTTT. Amino acid sequence: CASSLEGGGEKLFF.

This clonotype was seen a handful of times. The chain is built from TRBV29-1 and TRBJ2-7; TRBD2 matches 13 bases. The length of the CDR3 is 14 residues. Germline CDR1 SQVTM, CDR2 ANQGSEA. V shed 4 bases and J 2 bases; nucleotides not matched to a gene: 2. The chain's CDR3 is CSVAGLAGPYEQYF. In DNA, the CDR3 is TGCAGCGTTGCGGGACTAGCGGGACCCTACGAGCAGTACTTC.

Here the CDR3 reads CASKNAGQPNYGYTF. The CDR3 bases are TGTGCCAGTAAGAACGCTGGACAGCCTAACTATGGCTACACCTTC. The chain is built from TRBV19 and TRBJ1-2, with TRBD1 as a possible D gene (6 bases). Per germline, CDR1 LNHDA and CDR2 SQIVND (reference sequence). This CDR3 spans 15 amino acids. V gave up 7 bases and J gave up 0 bases, with 15 bases separating them. The full variable domain, its missing parts supplied by reference TRBV19 and TRBJ1-2, is DGGITQSPKYLFRKEGQNVTLSCEQNLNHDAMYWYRQDPGQGLRLIYYSQIVNDFQKGDIAEGYSVSREKKESFPLTVTSAQKNPTAFYLCASKNAGQPNYGYTFGSGTRLTVV.